A selection of T cell receptor beta chains follows, all from one sample in a study of PD-1 blockade in mismatch repair-deficient tumors. Some clones are missing from TCRdb's copy, which holds only in-frame ones; the method was immunoSEQ multiplex PCR. The sample holds about 38,000 clones; roughly 85% are singletons and the top ten take over 3%. The specimen comprised peripheral blood, sampled 76 weeks after starting pembrolizumab. The receptors originated from an adult with mismatch repair-deficient cancer. The conserved cysteine and the conserved F or W are not part of the CDR3 here. The order of the fields is V gene, CDR3 length, J gene, CDR3 protein.

TRBV6-1	15	TRBJ1-2	ASSENPPGDVGYGYT
TRBV18	12	TRBJ2-7	ASSPSGGRDEQY
TRBV4-3	14	TRBJ2-2	ASSQEGAAKSGELF
TRBV5-1	13	TRBJ2-1	ASSHRSGSYNEQF
TRBV11-2	12	TRBJ2-7	ASSLGIQGSEQY
TRBV27	11	TRBJ1-1	ASSLGTSTEAF
TRBV9	15	TRBJ2-3	ASSARDYTASTDTQY
TRBV27	13	TRBJ2-1	ASKGSGRASNEQF
TRBV5-4	12	TRBJ1-2	ASSYPVAGYGYT
TRBV7-2	11	TRBJ2-2	ASISTRPGELF
TRBV7-2	12	TRBJ2-1	ASSFASGNGEQF
TRBV6-1	11	TRBJ1-5	ASVQGAYQPQH
TRBV19	16	TRBJ2-1	ASSISFGTSGRSNEQF
TRBV7-2	12	TRBJ2-1	ASSLSLAHNEQF
TRBV25-1	12	TRBJ2-7	ASSDLAGGYEQY
TRBV7-9	12	TRBJ2-7	ASSGGQPAYEQY
TRBV10-1	11	TRBJ1-2	ASSESTPYGYT
TRBV7-9	12	TRBJ1-5	ASSTSQGNQPQH
TRBV10-1	11	TRBJ2-5	ASSFSGKETQY
TRBV6-6	13	TRBJ2-3	ASSLGLADTDTQY
TRBV5-1	14	TRBJ2-7	ASSSSSGRAIGEQY
TRBV6-1	12	TRBJ2-7	ASSQQRDRYEQY
TRBV9	13	TRBJ2-1	ASSATVGSYNEQF
TRBV19	11	TRBJ2-4	ATEGEVKNIQY
TRBV4-1	14	TRBJ2-5	ASSQRRAGDKETQY
TRBV15	15	TRBJ2-1	ATSVNVRDYLIDEQF
TRBV7-8	12	TRBJ2-3	ASSFGQEGGTQY
TRBV7-2	13	TRBJ2-1	ASSTFPRGNNEQF
TRBV9	12	TRBJ1-1	ASTPGRPNTEAF
TRBV4-3	13	TRBJ2-4	ASSVRGTTGDIQY
TRBV7-9	14	TRBJ2-2	ASSLPGTARTGELF
TRBV6-5	12	TRBJ1-1	ASRMETGVTEAF
TRBV9	11	TRBJ2-7	ASSVVFGGEQY
TRBV5-6	14	TRBJ2-6	ASSDLRGSGANVLT
TRBV5-8	14	TRBJ2-4	ASSLGRSLAKNIQY
TRBV7-7	13	TRBJ2-1	ASSLDQGSYNEQF
TRBV5-1	12	TRBJ1-2	ASSLSQQNYGYT
TRBV6-6	11	TRBJ1-5	ASSYYATQPQH
TRBV4-1	15	TRBJ2-2	ASRLNPTSRYTGELF
TRBV5-1	13	TRBJ2-1	ASSLASGRINEQF
TRBV7-2	10	TRBJ2-7	ASSAGGYEQY
TRBV10-3	14	TRBJ2-4	AISDVRGLAKNIQY